This TCR beta chain was obtained from a study of response to subunit inactivated influenza vaccine. Trimming left V 5 bases short and J 2 bases short, with 14 bases between. The germline V gene encodes CDR1 DFQATT and CDR2 SNEGSKA (reference sequence). The CDR3 totals 14 residues. This clonotype was counted between two and nine times. What it binds is unknown. Using its own MiXCR run on the RT-PCR reads, TCRdb lists one record per CDR3 protein. The data contain 650,000 to 800,000 distinct CDR3 sequences, 14% of them singletons. General observations from the study: After each seasonal influenza vaccination, few new T cells are recruited, the authors suggested.

The chain is built from TRBV20-1 and TRBJ2-3; D is unresolved. The source was PBMCs from blood, collected 14 days before vaccination. This TCR derives from a man aged 45-65 years who received an inactivated influenza vaccine. The chain's CDR3 is CSAPASEHTDTQYF. In nucleotides, the CDR3 is TGCAGTGCTCCTGCCTCGGAGCACACAGATACGCAGTATTTT.